These 27 T cell receptor beta chains came from one sample sequenced in a study of shared clonotypes between healthy human individuals. Assay: immunoSEQ multiplex PCR; the TCRdb copy retains only in-frame clones and omits some. In the table there are 1 million to 1.3 million clones, approximately 78% of which are singletons. What was sequenced was memory CD4+ T cells from PBMCs. Subset noted: CD45RA-negative fraction. The source is a man in his late teens or twenties in good health. Some clones in this sample may be carry-over from other donors' samples.

Concerning this clone: Other DNA sequences in the same sample also yield this CDR3. The chain employs TRBV7-2 and TRBJ1-1; D unresolved. V gave up 1 base and J gave up 2 bases, with 2 bases separating them. Germline V gene sequence: CDR1 SGHTA, CDR2 FQGNSA. The CDR3 totals 12 residues. CDR3 region: CASSLVNTEAFF. CDR3 nucleotide sequence: TGTGCCAGCAGCTTAGTTAACACTGAAGCTTTCTTT.

This clone came up once. This chain uses TRBV28 with TRBJ2-7; TRBD1 is a possible D gene (5 bases). The germline V gene encodes CDR1 MDHEN and CDR2 SYDVKM. The germline V and J ends were trimmed by 6 bases and 2 bases, with 14 bases remaining between them. CDR3 size: 14 residues. The CDR3 loop reads CASRVPMGPYEQYF. Written as DNA, the CDR3 is TGTGCCAGCAGGGTTCCGATGGGGCCCTACGAGCAGTACTTC. Full variable domain (remainder filled in from reference TRBV28 and TRBJ2-7): DVKVTQSSRYLVKRTGEKVFLECVQDMDHENMFWYRQDPGLGLRLIYFSYDVKMKEKGDIPEGYSVSREKKERFSLILESASTNQTSMYLCASRVPMGPYEQYFGPGTRLTVT.

This chain uses TRBV7-6 with TRBJ2-7; a weak D match, TRBD1 (8 bases). Germline loops: CDR1 SGHVS, CDR2 FNYEAQ. The length of the CDR3 is 16 residues. V was cut by 0 bases and J by 4 bases, with 16 bases left in between. As DNA, the CDR3 is TGTGCCAGCAGCTTAGCGCAGACAGGGGAGGGATACGAGCAGTACTTC. It specifies CASSLAQTGEGYEQYF.

This clone has just a few counts. The gene calls are TRBV28 and TRBJ1-2; tentatively, D is TRBD1 (5 bases). CDR1 is MDHEN and CDR2 is SYDVKM in the germline V gene. With 11 bases removed from V and 8 bases from J, the gap between germline ends came to 21 bases. The CDR3 has 13 residues. In DNA, the CDR3 is TGTGCCGCGTTGTCGGGGGGGAGGCGGGGCTACACCTTC. This encodes CAALSGGRRGYTF.

This clone occurred once. The V gene is TRBV27, the J gene TRBJ1-5; TRBD1 matches at 8 bases. Germline-derived CDR1 and CDR2 are MNHEY and SMNVEV (reference sequence). The CDR3 loop spans 16 amino acids. The ends lost 3 bases at V and 6 bases at J; junction bases unmatched: 10. In DNA form, the CDR3 reads TGTGCCAGCAGTTTCGGCAGGGGGCTCAGGATTCAGCCCCAGCATTTT. It encodes CASSFGRGLRIQPQHF.

The chain couples TRBV2 to TRBJ2-4; TRBD1 agrees at 7 bases. Germline V gene lookup returns CDR1 SNHLY and CDR2 FYNNEI. The length of the CDR3 is 11 residues. V shed 6 bases and J 8 bases; nucleotides not matched to a gene: 1. The CDR3 here is CASRDRDIQYF. CDR3 nucleotides: TGTGCCAGCAGAGACAGGGACATTCAGTACTTC.

The V call is TRBV5-1, the J call TRBJ1-1, with 7 nucleotides matching TRBD1. The ends lost 4 bases at V and 1 base at J; junction bases unmatched: 10. Germline lookup yields CDR1 SGHRS and CDR2 YFSETQ. The CDR3 covers 16 residues. For the CDR3, the DNA is TGCGCCAGCAGCGCCGGACAGGTACTGAGGAACACTGAAGCTTTCTTT. Translating gives CASSAGQVLRNTEAFF.

The chain carries TRBV18 and TRBJ2-6, with 7 bases aligning to TRBD1. CDR3 length: 18 residues. J gave up 2 bases and V 0 bases, and 7 bases lay outside the gene matches. Looked up from germline, CDR1 is KGHSH and CDR2 is LQKENI. CDR3 loop: CASSPPLGRGTGANVLTF. In DNA, the CDR3 is TGTGCCAGCTCACCACCGCTTGGCAGGGGGACTGGGGCCAACGTCCTGACTTTC.

J is TRBJ1-5 and V is TRBV18, with D perhaps TRBD1 (6 bases). V lost 5 bases to trimming and J lost 6 bases, with 14 bases between them. Germline CDR1 KGHSH, CDR2 LQKENI. The CDR3 is 14 residues long. This chain's CDR3 is CASSLGGLAQPQHF. The CDR3 DNA reads TGTGCCAGCTCATTAGGGGGGTTGGCTCAGCCCCAGCATTTT. Combining the CDR3 with reference TRBV18 and TRBJ1-5 gives the whole variable domain NAGVMQNPRHLVRRRGQEARLRCSPMKGHSHVYWYRQLPEEGLKFMVYLQKENIIDESGMPKERFSAEFPKEGPSILRIQQVVRGDSAAYFCASSLGGLAQPQHFGDGTRLSIL.

The genes are TRBV7-2 and TRBJ2-3, with D perhaps matching TRBD1 or TRBD2 (5 bases each). V dropped 0 bases and J dropped 4 bases, with 11 bases sitting between them. Germline CDR1 SGHTA, CDR2 FQGNSA. The CDR3 covers 15 residues. The CDR3 DNA is TGTGCCAGCAGCTTAGCGGGGGTTGGCGCAGATACGCAGTATTTT. Residues: CASSLAGVGADTQYF. Full variable domain (remainder filled in from reference TRBV7-2 and TRBJ2-3): GAGVSQSPSNKVTEKGKDVELRCDPISGHTALYWYRQSLGQGLEFLIYFQGNSAPDKSGLPSDRFSAERTGGSVSTLTIQRTQQEDSAVYLCASSLAGVGADTQYFGPGTRLTVL.

This clone was seen only once. Other DNA sequences in the sample encode the same CDR3. CDR3 in amino acids: CASSLSGYQETQYF. The CDR3 DNA sequence: TGTGCCAGCAGCTTATCGGGCTACCAAGAGACCCAGTACTTC. The J gene is TRBJ2-5, the V gene TRBV7-3; D gene ambiguous. The CDR3 extends over 14 amino acids. Trimming cost V 2 bases and J 0 bases, with 7 bases left between them. Per germline, CDR1 SGHTA and CDR2 FQGTGA. Combining the CDR3 with reference TRBV7-3 and TRBJ2-5 gives the whole variable domain GAGVSQTPSNKVTEKGKYVELRCDPISGHTALYWYRQSLGQGPEFLIYFQGTGAADDSGLPNDRFFAVRPEGSVSTLKIQRTERGDSAVYLCASSLSGYQETQYFGPGTRLLVL.

This clone was seen a handful of times. This chain links TRBV2 with TRBJ2-1; D might be TRBD1 (5 bases). Germline V gene sequence: CDR1 SNHLY, CDR2 FYNNEI. V was cut by 5 bases and J by 5 bases, with 10 bases left in between. This CDR3 is 13 amino acids long. The CDR3 DNA sequence: TGTGCCAGCAGTCAGGGTGGTCACAATGAGCAGTTCTTC. Its protein product is CASSQGGHNEQFF.

The chain links TRBV9 to TRBJ1-3; D uncertain. Germline assignment: CDR1 SGDLS and CDR2 YYNGEE. Trimming left V 0 bases short and J 0 bases short, with 13 bases between. The CDR3 contains 17 residues. In DNA form, the CDR3 reads TGTGCCAGCAGCGTAGGATCGGGCCTCAGCTCTGGAAACACCATATATTTT. Protein: CASSVGSGLSSGNTIYF.

The rearrangement joins TRBV5-1 to TRBJ2-2; D is unclear. The V end lost 4 bases, the J end lost 2 bases, and 15 bases lay between the germline ends. The germline gives CDR1 SGHRS, CDR2 YFSETQ. The CDR3 length is 16 residues. CDR3 nucleotides: TGCGCCAGCAGCCCCCCTGGCGGAATAAACACCGGGGAGCTGTTTTTT. Protein product: CASSPPGGINTGELFF.

The V gene is TRBV28, the J gene TRBJ1-5, with TRBD1 matching 8 bases. From germline, CDR1 is MDHEN and CDR2 SYDVKM. This CDR3 comprises 13 residues. J gave up 6 bases and V 8 bases, and 6 bases lay outside the gene matches. CDR3 sequence (DNA): TGTGCCAGCGTTACAGGGGGGACTCAGCCCCAGCATTTT. As protein: CASVTGGTQPQHF.

This chain joins TRBV2 and TRBJ2-7; D could derive from TRBD1 or TRBD2 (5 bases each). Germline-derived CDR1 and CDR2 are SNHLY and FYNNEI. Trimming cost V 6 bases and J 8 bases, with 23 bases left between them. The CDR3 is made up of 15 amino acids. CDR3 sequence: CASRPGTATARQQYF. DNA for the CDR3: TGTGCCAGCAGACCCGGGACCGCCACAGCCAGGCAGCAGTACTTC.

This clone occurred once. This chain links TRBV10-3 with TRBJ1-2; possibly TRBD1 for D (6 bases). The CDR3 runs 14 residues. Germline V CDR1 and CDR2: ENHRY, SYGVKD. With 3 bases removed from V and 2 bases from J, the gap between germline ends came to 10 bases. CDR3 in amino acids: CAISETGKNYGYTF. The CDR3 DNA is TGTGCCATCAGTGAAACAGGGAAAAACTATGGCTACACCTTC.

The chain uses TRBV11-2 and TRBJ1-1; D remains ambiguous. CDR3 size: 16 residues. The V gene's germline CDR1 is SGHAT and CDR2 FQNNGV. The V gene lost 1 base and the J gene lost 1 base, with 13 bases spanning the gap. CDR3 residues: CASSLAYSAGNTEAFF. The DNA for the CDR3 is TGTGCCAGCAGCTTAGCTTACTCGGCGGGGAACACTGAAGCTTTCTTT.

J is TRBJ2-2 and V is TRBV29-1; TRBD1 or TRBD2 may be the D gene (7 bases each). Per germline, CDR1 SQVTM and CDR2 ANQGSEA. Trimming took off 4 bases at V and 5 bases at J, with 14 bases between the two ends. The CDR3 contains 14 residues. DNA of the CDR3: TGCAGCGTTGTAAGGGGGCGGGAGACCGGGGAGCTGTTTTTT. Translation: CSVVRGRETGELFF.

Remarks on this clone: It may be a read error: a sequence one base away is much more abundant. Other DNA sequences in this sample translate to the same CDR3. CDR3 DNA: TGTGCCAGCAGCCCCGGCTCCTACAATGAGCAGTTCTTC. Translation gives CASSPGSYNEQFF. V usage is TRBV7-3 and J usage is TRBJ2-1; D gene uncertain. V lost 5 bases and J 0 bases, leaving 5 bases between the germline ends. This CDR3 spans 13 amino acids. Germline V CDR1 and CDR2: SGHTA, FQGTGA.

The chain has TRBV4-1 and TRBJ1-5, with D possibly TRBD1 on 5 matching bases. V was shortened by 0 bases and J by 4 bases, with 13 bases between the two germline ends. The germline V gene has CDR1 MGHRA and CDR2 YSYEKL. The CDR3 is 16 residues long. The DNA for the CDR3 is TGCGCCAGCAGCCAAGACGGGGGGGGAGGGAATCAGCCCCAGCATTTT. Protein sequence: CASSQDGGGGNQPQHF.

This clone was detected many times. The chain recombines TRBV6-1 with TRBJ2-3, with 14 positions matching TRBD2. CDR1 is MNHNS, CDR2 SASEGT, per germline. Trimming removed 4 bases from V and 6 bases from J; junction bases left unmatched: 3. There are 15 residues in the CDR3. CDR3 sequence: CASSGLAGGPDTQYF. CDR3 nucleotides: TGTGCCAGCAGTGGACTAGCGGGAGGGCCCGATACGCAGTATTTT.

This sequence joins TRBV18 and TRBJ2-7; D is undetermined. Trimming took 3 bases from V and 3 from J, leaving 9 bases between them. The germline V gene has CDR1 KGHSH and CDR2 LQKENI. The CDR3 is 13 amino acids. In DNA form, the CDR3 reads TGTGCCAGCTCACCTTCCCGGAACTACGAGCAGTACTTC. It is translated as CASSPSRNYEQYF. Together with reference TRBV18 and TRBJ2-7, the CDR3 gives the full variable domain: NAGVMQNPRHLVRRRGQEARLRCSPMKGHSHVYWYRQLPEEGLKFMVYLQKENIIDESGMPKERFSAEFPKEGPSILRIQQVVRGDSAAYFCASSPSRNYEQYFGPGTRLTVT.

This clone turned up a few times. This sequence joins TRBV5-1 and TRBJ2-3; TRBD2 is a possible D gene (5 bases). V lost 4 bases and J lost 2, with 14 bases in between. The CDR3 extends over 15 amino acids. Germline CDR1 is SGHRS and CDR2 is YFSETQ. CDR3 sequence reads: CASSLSDWDTDTQYF. The CDR3 DNA reads TGCGCCAGCAGCCTCTCGGACTGGGACACAGATACGCAGTATTTT.

In DNA form, the CDR3 reads TGTGCCAGCAGCTCAGGAGGACGGCAGCGAGCTTTCTTT. Protein sequence: CASSSGGRQRAFF. The chain joins TRBV7-8 to TRBJ1-1; no reliable D call. V lost 4 bases and J 10 bases, leaving 16 bases between the germline ends. Germline V CDR1 and CDR2: SGHVS, FQNEAQ. This CDR3 spans 13 amino acids.

The chain links TRBV25-1 to TRBJ2-5, with a tentative D call TRBD2 (7 bases). The CDR3 runs to 14 residues. CDR1 MGHDK and CDR2 SYGVNS come from the germline V gene. The V gene lost 8 bases and the J gene lost 4 bases, with 17 bases spanning the gap. The CDR3 here is CASSEGGEGETQYF. As DNA, the CDR3 is TGTGCCAGCTCCGAGGGGGGGGAGGGAGAGACCCAGTACTTC. The whole variable domain, remainder taken from reference TRBV25-1 and TRBJ2-5, is EADIYQTPRYLVIGTGKKITLECSQTMGHDKMYWYQQDPGMELHLIHYSYGVNSTEKGDLSSESTVSRIRTEHFPLTLESARPSHTSQYLCASSEGGEGETQYFGPGTRLLVL.

A remark on this clone: This CDR3 is also generated by other DNA sequences in the sample. The CDR3 DNA is TGCGCCAGCAGCTTGGGATATTCTTGGTACCAAGAGACCCAGTACTTC. Its translation is CASSLGYSWYQETQYF. The rearrangement links TRBV5-1 to TRBJ2-5, with unresolved D. This CDR3 spans 16 amino acids. V gave up 0 bases and J gave up 0 bases, with 12 bases separating them. Germline assignment: CDR1 SGHRS and CDR2 YFSETQ.